This TCR beta chain was observed in a study of cytomegalovirus exposure and HLA in healthy donors. V lost 0 bases to trimming and J lost 11 bases, with 20 bases between them. CDR1 is KGHSH, CDR2 LQKENI, per germline. The CDR3 has 16 residues. Notes on the study in general: As a later analysis revealed, most CMV-associated TCR beta chains appeared HLA-restricted. The authors later linked a missense DCLRE1C variant to TCR beta V- and J-gene trimming. Per a later analysis, HLA-associated TCR beta chains showed more clonal expansion than other, equally common TCR beta chains.

Concerning this clone itself: Its cognate antigen is unknown.

The PCR contained 60 Vbeta and 13 Jbeta primers. The protocol was immunoSEQ multiplex PCR, while the TCRdb copy is restricted to in-frame clones and leaves out a portion. Its table lists approximately 92,000 clones. The sequencing input was PBMCs. This receptor was taken from a woman younger than 45 in good health and CMV-seronegative. V usage is TRBV18 and J usage is TRBJ1-3; no reliable D call. The CDR3 DNA sequence: TGTGCCAGCTCACCACCGCGGGGTGCGGGAGAAAGCGCCATATATTTT. This encodes CASSPPRGAGESAIYF.